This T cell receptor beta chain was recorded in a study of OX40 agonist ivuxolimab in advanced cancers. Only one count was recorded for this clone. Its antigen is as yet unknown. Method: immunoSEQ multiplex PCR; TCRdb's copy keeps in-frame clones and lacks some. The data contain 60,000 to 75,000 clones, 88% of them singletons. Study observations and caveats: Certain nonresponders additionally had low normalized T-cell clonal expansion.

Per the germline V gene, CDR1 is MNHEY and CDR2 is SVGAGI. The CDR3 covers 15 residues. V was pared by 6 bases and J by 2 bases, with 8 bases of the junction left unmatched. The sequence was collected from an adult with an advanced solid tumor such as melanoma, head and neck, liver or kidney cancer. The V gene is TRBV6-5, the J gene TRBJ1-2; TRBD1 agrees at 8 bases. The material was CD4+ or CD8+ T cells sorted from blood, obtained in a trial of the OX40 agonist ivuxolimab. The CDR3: CASRSGQGANYGYTF. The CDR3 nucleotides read TGTGCCAGCAGATCCGGACAGGGAGCGAACTATGGCTACACCTTC.